The 15 T cell receptor beta chains below all came from one sample that was sequenced in a study of cytomegalovirus exposure and HLA in healthy donors. Assay: immunoSEQ multiplex PCR; the TCRdb copy retains only in-frame clones and omits some. Of fewer than 200,000 clones detected, approximately 96% appear once; the ten largest clones hold approximately 1%. Sequenced sample: PBMCs. The receptors shown here come from a woman between 18 and 30 years old in good health and CMV-seronegative.

This chain uses TRBV11-2 with TRBJ2-5, with TRBD1 identical over 8 bases. Trimming took 1 base from V and 0 from J; bases not matched to a gene: 1. CDR1 is SGHAT, CDR2 FQNNGV, per germline. The CDR3 consists of 15 residues. CDR3 residues: CASSLGDRYQETQYF. The CDR3 DNA sequence: TGTGCCAGCAGCTTAGGGGACAGGTACCAAGAGACCCAGTACTTC.

The J gene is TRBJ2-3, the V gene TRBV9; a possible D gene is TRBD1 (5 bases). V was trimmed by 0 bases and J by 0 bases, leaving 11 bases between them. Germline CDR1 is SGDLS and CDR2 is YYNGEE. This CDR3 spans 16 amino acids. The CDR3 protein is CASSVGTPTSTDTQYF. The CDR3 DNA sequence: TGTGCCAGCAGCGTAGGGACACCCACTAGCACAGATACGCAGTATTTT.

The V gene is TRBV6-1, the J gene TRBJ1-1, with 8 bases matching TRBD1. With 6 bases clipped from V and 5 bases from J, the junction kept 11 bases outside the gene matches. Germline loops: CDR1 MNHNS, CDR2 SASEGT. This CDR3 is built from 15 residues. CDR3 sequence (DNA): TGTGCCAGCAGGAAAGGGGCAGGGGGCAATACTGAAGCTTTCTTT. Its translation is CASRKGAGGNTEAFF.

J is TRBJ2-3 and V is TRBV27; 10 bases agree with TRBD1. Germline CDR1 and CDR2: MNHEY and SMNVEV (reference sequence). CDR3 length: 15 amino acids. The junction had 4 bases not matched to a gene; V was cut back by 6 bases and J by 1 base. This chain's CDR3 is CASRTTGGRTDTQYF. For the CDR3, the DNA is TGTGCCAGCAGAACGACAGGGGGCCGCACAGATACGCAGTATTTT.

The rearrangement uses TRBV5-1 and TRBJ2-2, with a tentative D call TRBD1 (5 bases). Trimming cost V 3 bases and J 4 bases, with 13 bases left between them. Looked up from germline, CDR1 is SGHRS and CDR2 is YFSETQ. This CDR3 contains 15 residues. The CDR3 loop is CASSWPATATGELFF. The DNA for the CDR3 is TGCGCCAGCAGCTGGCCCGCGACAGCCACCGGGGAGCTGTTTTTT. The variable domain in full, with the rest retrieved from reference TRBV5-1 and TRBJ2-2, is KAGVTQTPRYLIKTRGQQVTLSCSPISGHRSVSWYQQTPGQGLQFLFEYFSETQRNKGNFPGRFSGRQFSNSRSEMNVSTLELGDSALYLCASSWPATATGELFFGEGSRLTVL.

The chain is built from TRBV7-8 and TRBJ1-1, with D maybe TRBD1 (5 bases). The CDR3 totals 14 residues. V lost 1 base to trimming and J lost 1 base, with 7 bases between them. CDR1 and CDR2 (germline): SGHVS, FQNEAQ. The CDR3 is CASSLVGANTEAFF. The CDR3 DNA is TGTGCCAGCAGCTTAGTAGGGGCGAACACTGAAGCTTTCTTT. Complete variable domain (other parts from reference TRBV7-8 and TRBJ1-1): GAGVSQSPRYKVAKRGQDVALRCDPISGHVSLFWYQQALGQGPEFLTYFQNEAQLDKSGLPSDRFFAERPEGSVSTLKIQRTQQEDSAVYLCASSLVGANTEAFFGQGTRLTVV.

This rearrangement joins TRBV9 to TRBJ1-2, with D unresolved. The CDR3 contains 16 residues. Germline-derived CDR1 and CDR2 are SGDLS and YYNGEE. V gave up 3 bases and J gave up 8 bases, with 23 bases separating them. The CDR3 DNA reads TGTGCCAGCAGCGGATCAGATAGCAGACTCGGTAGGGGCTACACCTTC. It yields the protein CASSGSDSRLGRGYTF.

This sequence joins TRBV5-1 and TRBJ2-1, with TRBD2 as a possible D gene (5 bases). Germline V lookup: CDR1 SGHRS, CDR2 YFSETQ. This CDR3 has 14 residues. The V end lost 2 bases, the J end lost 4 bases, and 10 bases lay between the germline ends. CDR3 in amino acids: CASSLAAQYNEQFF. CDR3 nucleotides: TGCGCCAGCAGCTTAGCGGCCCAGTACAATGAGCAGTTCTTC.

The CDR3 DNA reads as TGTGCCAGCAGTCTCCTACAGGCGATGGAGACCCAGTACTTC. It encodes CASSLLQAMETQYF. This chain links TRBV2 with TRBJ2-5, with D maybe TRBD1 (5 bases). The CDR3 runs 14 residues. Germline CDR1 reads SNHLY; CDR2 reads FYNNEI. Trimming took 5 bases from V and 5 from J, leaving 15 bases between them. Filled out from reference TRBV2 and TRBJ2-5, the complete variable domain reads EPEVTQTPSHQVTQMGQEVILRCVPISNHLYFYWYRQILGQKVEFLVSFYNNEISEKSEIFDDQFSVERPDGSNFTLKIRSTKLEDSAMYFCASSLLQAMETQYFGPGTRLLVL.

The chain links TRBV11-2 to TRBJ1-2; D remains unclear. CDR3 length equals 14 residues. The V end was cut by 1 base, the J end by 9 bases, with 15 bases between. Germline V gene data show CDR1 as SGHAT and CDR2 as FQNNGV. The CDR3 reads CASSLGAELFRYTF. Written as DNA, the CDR3 is TGTGCCAGCAGCTTAGGGGCAGAGCTTTTCCGCTACACCTTC.

V and J are TRBV7-8 and TRBJ1-2; TRBD1 aligns across 8 bases. The CDR3 contains 16 residues. Germline lookup yields CDR1 SGHVS and CDR2 FQNEAQ. V dropped 1 base and J dropped 4; count of bases not matched to a gene: 8. In DNA, the CDR3 is TGTGCCAGCAGCTTAGTGGGACAGGCGCTGGGCTATGGCTACACCTTC. It yields the protein CASSLVGQALGYGYTF.

The chain carries TRBV7-9 and TRBJ1-1; D is unclear. V lost 3 bases to trimming and J lost 3 bases, with 8 bases between them. Germline CDR1 SEHNR, CDR2 FQNEAQ (reference sequence). CDR3 length equals 13 residues. The CDR3 sequence is CASSFSADTEAFF. Written as DNA, the CDR3 is TGTGCCAGCAGCTTTTCCGCAGACACTGAAGCTTTCTTT.

CDR3 protein: CASSRGQVYSGANVLTF. The DNA of the CDR3 is TGTGCCAGCTCCCGCGGACAGGTCTACTCTGGGGCCAACGTCCTGACTTTC. The chain links TRBV18 to TRBJ2-6, with 7 bases fitting TRBD1. In germline, CDR1 is KGHSH, CDR2 LQKENI. The CDR3 runs to 17 residues. The V and J ends lost 6 bases and 0 bases, in that order; junction bases with no gene match: 8.

The chain couples TRBV7-2 to TRBJ1-6; the D is unclear. Germline CDR1 is SGHTA and CDR2 is FQGNSA. The CDR3 sequence is 14 residues long. The germline V and J ends were trimmed by 7 bases and 7 bases, with 14 bases remaining between them. The CDR3 DNA follows: TGTGCCAGCACGATCGGACGGGAAAATTCACCCCTCCACTTT. As protein: CASTIGRENSPLHF.

V and J are TRBV5-6 and TRBJ2-2, with D unclear. The V and J ends lost 1 base and 1 base respectively, with 11 bases between them. The CDR3 consists of 16 residues. Germline values: CDR1 SGHDT, CDR2 YYEEEE. CDR3 sequence (DNA): TGTGCCAGCAGCTTGATGGAACGAGGGAACACCGGGGAGCTGTTTTTT. It encodes CASSLMERGNTGELFF.